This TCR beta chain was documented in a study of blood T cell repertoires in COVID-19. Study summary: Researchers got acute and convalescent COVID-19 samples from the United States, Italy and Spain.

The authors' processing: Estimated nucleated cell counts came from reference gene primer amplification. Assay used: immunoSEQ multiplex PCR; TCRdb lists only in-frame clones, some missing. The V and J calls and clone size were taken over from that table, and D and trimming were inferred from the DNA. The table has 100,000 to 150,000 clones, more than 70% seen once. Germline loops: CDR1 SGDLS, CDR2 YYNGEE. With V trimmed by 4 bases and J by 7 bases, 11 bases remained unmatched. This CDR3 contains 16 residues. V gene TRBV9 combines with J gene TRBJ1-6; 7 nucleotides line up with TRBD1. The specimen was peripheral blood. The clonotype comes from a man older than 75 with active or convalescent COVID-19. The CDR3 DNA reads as TGTGCCAGCAGCAGAAATACCGGGACAGACAATTCACCCCTCCACTTT. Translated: CASSRNTGTDNSPLHF.